The present entry profiles one TCR beta chain with its context. Its antigen remains unknown. The data were obtained in a study of beta chain features in type 1 diabetes. Study overall: Over all samples combined, 107,917,701 sorted cells were examined. Study-wide results and caveats: Within the patient group, naive, central memory and Treg TCRB repertoires appeared more similar to each other than within healthy donors. Short templates might get an advantage during PCR, and this would be equal in patients and controls. There was a moderate but significant shortening of TCRB CDR3s in all four CD4+ subsets of Type 1 diabetes patients.

CDR1 and CDR2 (germline): LGHNA, YNFKEQ. This CDR3 has 15 residues. V was clipped by 0 bases and J by 3 bases, with 8 bases between them. Expressed TCRB transcripts were sequenced, since all the RNA that had been isolated was reverse transcribed. This table comes from immunoSEQ multiplex PCR, and its TCRdb copy is limited to in-frame clones, with some not included. The profile shows a few hundred thousand clones, about 15% of them singletons. The clonotype originates from a young man with type 1 diabetes. This chain connects TRBV4-2 to TRBJ1-4; perhaps TRBD1 as D (6 bases). Sequencing input: naive CD4+ T cells from blood. CDR3 in amino acids: CASSQEGGANEKLFF. CDR3 nucleotides: TGTGCCAGCAGCCAAGAAGGGGGGGCTAATGAAAAACTGTTTTTT.